This T cell receptor (beta chain) appears in the sequencing data of a study of T cell responses to AZD1222 COVID-19 vaccine. The wider study: Second-dose groups at about 4 or about 12 weeks were pooled.

The protocol was immunoSEQ multiplex PCR, while the TCRdb copy is restricted to in-frame clones and leaves out a portion. The table lists some 99,000 clones, nearly 90% of them singletons. Study-wide points: The donors showed a predominance of white British ancestry and of females, with possible underestimation of clonal diversity. Mapped onto spike, vaccine-associated CD4 TCRs spanned it and were dominant at 160-218 and 743-854.

With respect to this clone: The antigen remains undetermined.

The CDR3 covers 16 residues. Germline assignment: CDR1 SEHNR and CDR2 FQNEAQ (reference sequence). The ends were cut back, 1 base at V and 3 bases at J, with 16 bases in the middle. The clonotype comes from an adult in good health. The rearrangement links TRBV7-9 to TRBJ2-7, with a tentative D call TRBD2 (6 bases). The specimen was peripheral blood, collected on day 0 of AZD1222 vaccination. DNA of the CDR3: TGTGCCAGCAGCTTAGGTGGATCCGGGAGAGACTACGAGCAGTACGTC. It specifies CASSLGGSGRDYEQYV.